These 18 T cell receptor beta chains were all obtained from the same sample, sequenced in a study of T cells expressing NK-cell markers. TCRdb re-called the 5' RACE reads and gives one entry per CDR3 protein, without DNA. The sample yields some 340,000 distinct CDR3 sequences, of which the top ten take up 5% to 5.5%. Material: blood T cells: a sorted CD56 or NKG2C T cell subset, CD4+ or CD8+ T cells, or bulk PBMC T cells (not recorded which). Receptor source: a man aged 18 to 69 in good health.

This chain uses TRBV6-1 with TRBJ1-1. The CDR3 has 13 residues. CDR1 is MNHNS and CDR2 is SASEGT in the germline V gene. The CDR3 region is CASIVSLNTEAFF.

The chain couples TRBV14 to TRBJ1-2. CDR3 length: 13 residues. Germline V lookup: CDR1 SGHDN, CDR2 FVKESK. The CDR3 sequence is CASSHDSDYGYTF.

J is TRBJ2-3 and V is TRBV12-3 or TRBV12-4; TCRdb's assignment of TRBD2 cannot be checked, as there is no DNA. The CDR3 has 16 amino acids. Here the CDR3 reads CASSPTSGGGIITQYF.

The gene calls are TRBV4-1 and TRBJ1-3; TCRdb gives TRBD1 as the D gene, but with no DNA this cannot be confirmed. The CDR3 loop spans 16 amino acids. The germline V gene encodes CDR1 MGHRA and CDR2 YSYEKL. The CDR3 protein is CASSHRDGISGNTIYF.

V is TRBV25-1 and J is TRBJ2-3; the D call from TCRdb, TRBD2, cannot be confirmed without DNA. The CDR3 is 15 residues long. Germline assignment: CDR1 MGHDK and CDR2 SYGVNS. The CDR3: CASIRGGSTQDTQYF.

The rearrangement links TRBV6-1 to TRBJ2-5; the D call from TCRdb, TRBD1, cannot be confirmed without DNA. CDR1 and CDR2 from the germline V gene are MNHNS and SASEGT. CDR3 length: 14 residues. CDR3 amino acids: CASTSIGQGETQYF.

This sequence joins TRBV21-1 and TRBJ1-4; lacking DNA, the TRBD1 call made by TCRdb goes unchecked. TRBV21-1 is a recognized pseudogene. The CDR3 spans 15 residues. CDR3 sequence: CASSITGAVGEKLFF.

The V call is TRBV28, the J call TRBJ2-7; TCRdb's D call of TRBD1 is untestable without DNA. The CDR3 runs to 13 residues. Germline V gene lookup returns CDR1 MDHEN and CDR2 SYDVKM. CDR3 amino acids: CATTPGDSYEQYF.

V is TRBV13 and J is TRBJ1-6; TCRdb calls TRBD1, which cannot be checked without DNA. In germline, CDR1 is PRHDT, CDR2 FYEKMQ (reference sequence). The CDR3 sequence is 16 residues long. Here the CDR3 reads CASSLGSRGDNSPLHF.

The rearrangement links TRBV27 to TRBJ2-6; TCRdb reports TRBD2, a call that lacks DNA to check it against. The germline V gene encodes CDR1 MNHEY and CDR2 SMNVEV (reference sequence). The CDR3 covers 16 residues. The CDR3 sequence: CASSPLQGSGANVLTF.

The chain combines TRBV20-1 with TRBJ2-3; the TCRdb D gene call, TRBD2, has no DNA to confirm it. The length of the CDR3 is 17 residues. The germline V gene encodes CDR1 DFQATT and CDR2 SNEGSKA (reference sequence). CDR3 protein: CSARDPTSGARRDTQYF.

The chain links TRBV2 to TRBJ2-2; TCRdb names TRBD1, which stays unverified in the absence of DNA. The CDR3 extends over 18 amino acids. Germline loops: CDR1 SNHLY, CDR2 FYNNEI. CDR3 sequence reads: CASSVSSGGQTNTGELFF.

V usage is TRBV29-1 and J usage is TRBJ1-2; TCRdb indicates TRBD1, and absent DNA this call remains unverified. From germline, CDR1 is SQVTM and CDR2 ANQGSEA. The CDR3 totals 12 residues. The CDR3 spells CSVEVGGYGYTF.

The V gene is TRBV4-1, the J gene TRBJ2-2; TCRdb calls TRBD2, which cannot be checked without DNA. In germline, CDR1 is MGHRA, CDR2 YSYEKL. The CDR3 is 16 amino acids. CDR3 loop: CASSFPHPEFTGELFF.

The V call is TRBV12-5, the J call TRBJ2-1. The CDR3 is 15 amino acids. CDR1 is LGHNT and CDR2 is FRNRAP in the germline V gene. The chain's CDR3 is CASGFEQFLGNEQFF.

The rearrangement uses TRBV6-2 or TRBV6-3 and TRBJ2-4; TCRdb's D call of TRBD2 is untestable without DNA. Germline V gene lookup returns CDR1 MNHEY and CDR2 SVGEGT. The CDR3 contains 14 residues. CDR3 sequence reads: CASSYRRDLNIQYF.

The chain uses TRBV27 and TRBJ2-3; the D gene TCRdb calls, TRBD1, cannot be checked with no DNA. CDR1 and CDR2 from the germline V gene are MNHEY and SMNVEV (reference sequence). This CDR3 is 15 amino acids long. The CDR3: CASRNLGQGQDTQYF.

The chain recombines TRBV7-2 with TRBJ2-7; TCRdb's D gene call, TRBD1, goes unchecked for lack of DNA. CDR3 length: 17 amino acids. Germline V gene data show CDR1 as SGHTA and CDR2 as FQGNSA. The CDR3 sequence is CASSSPLGRGRSYEQYF.